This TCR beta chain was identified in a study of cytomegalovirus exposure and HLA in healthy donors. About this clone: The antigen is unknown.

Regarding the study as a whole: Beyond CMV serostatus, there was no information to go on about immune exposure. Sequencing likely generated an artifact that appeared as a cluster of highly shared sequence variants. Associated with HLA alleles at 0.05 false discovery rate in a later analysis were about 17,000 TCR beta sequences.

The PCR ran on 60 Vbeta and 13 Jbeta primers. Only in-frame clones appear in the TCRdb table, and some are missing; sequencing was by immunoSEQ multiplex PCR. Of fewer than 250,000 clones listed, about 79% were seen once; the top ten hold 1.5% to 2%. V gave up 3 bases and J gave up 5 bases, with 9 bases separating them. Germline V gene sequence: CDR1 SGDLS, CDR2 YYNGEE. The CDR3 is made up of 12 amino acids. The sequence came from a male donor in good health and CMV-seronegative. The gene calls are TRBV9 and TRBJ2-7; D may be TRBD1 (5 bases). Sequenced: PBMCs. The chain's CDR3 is CASSGKQDEQYF. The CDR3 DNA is TGTGCCAGCAGCGGAAAACAGGACGAGCAGTACTTC.